These 26 T cell receptor beta chains came from one sample sequenced in a study of blood T cell repertoires in COVID-19. Profiled with immunoSEQ multiplex PCR; TCRdb holds only in-frame clones, not every one. The sample gives roughly 250,000 clones, approximately 86% of which show up once; approximately 1.7% is in the top ten. Sequenced: PBMCs or T cells enriched from blood (not recorded which). The receptors were sampled from a woman between 50 and 59 years old who had recovered from COVID-19.

V usage is TRBV28 and J usage is TRBJ2-2; D is possibly TRBD2 (5 bases). This CDR3 has 14 residues. CDR1 is MDHEN, CDR2 SYDVKM, per germline. V lost 4 bases and J 2 bases, leaving 8 bases between the germline ends. As DNA, the CDR3 is TGTGCCAGCAGTTCCAGCGGCAACACCGGGGAGCTGTTTTTT. Its translation: CASSSSGNTGELFF.

The chain couples TRBV19 to TRBJ1-1; 7 bases are shared with TRBD1. V gave up 4 bases and J gave up 2 bases; unmatched junction bases: 7. Germline V gene data show CDR1 as LNHDA and CDR2 as SQIVND (reference sequence). CDR3 length: 15 amino acids. In DNA, the CDR3 is TGTGCCAGTAGTACAAACAGGGGCTACAACACTGAAGCTTTCTTT. Amino acid sequence: CASSTNRGYNTEAFF.

The rearrangement joins TRBV6-5 to TRBJ2-3, with 11 bases that match TRBD1. This CDR3 has 15 residues. Germline CDR1 reads MNHEY; CDR2 reads SVGAGI. Germline trimming cut 5 bases from V and 2 bases from J; bases unmatched to any gene: 3. The CDR3 is CASSMDRGLTDTQYF. The CDR3 DNA follows: TGTGCCAGCAGTATGGACAGGGGGCTCACAGATACGCAGTATTTT.

This sequence joins TRBV29-1 and TRBJ2-7; the match to TRBD1 covers 8 bases. From germline, CDR1 is SQVTM and CDR2 ANQGSEA. V dropped 6 bases and J dropped 4; count of bases not matched to a gene: 8. The CDR3 has 13 amino acids. Here the CDR3 reads CSVRTGPGYEQYF. As DNA, the CDR3 is TGCAGCGTGAGGACAGGGCCGGGGTACGAGCAGTACTTC.

V is TRBV9 and J is TRBJ2-5, with TRBD1 as a possible D gene (5 bases). The V end lost 4 bases, the J end lost 0 bases, and 10 bases lay between the germline ends. Germline CDR1 and CDR2: SGDLS and YYNGEE. CDR3 length: 14 amino acids. The CDR3 DNA reads TGTGCCAGCAGCACCGACAGAGACCAAGAGACCCAGTACTTC. Translation gives CASSTDRDQETQYF. The full variable domain, completed using reference TRBV9 and TRBJ2-5, is DSGVTQTPKHLITATGQRVTLRCSPRSGDLSVYWYQQSLDQGLQFLIQYYNGEERAKGNILERFSAQQFPDLHSELNLSSLELGDSALYFCASSTDRDQETQYFGPGTRLLVL.

This clone was seen once. This chain joins TRBV5-8 and TRBJ2-7, with D possibly being TRBD2 (5 bases). Germline lookup yields CDR1 SGHTS and CDR2 YDEGEE. Trimming removed 0 bases from V and 3 bases from J, with 22 bases in between. This CDR3 is 18 amino acids long. This chain's CDR3 is CASSLGVLGEPPIYEQYF. The CDR3 DNA reads as TGTGCCAGCAGCTTGGGGGTCCTCGGGGAACCCCCTATCTACGAGCAGTACTTC.

The rearrangement uses TRBV10-3 and TRBJ1-1; D is unresolved. There are 13 residues in the CDR3. Trimming removed 3 bases at V and 2 bases at J, with 7 bases between. Germline V gene sequence: CDR1 ENHRY, CDR2 SYGVKD. The CDR3 DNA follows: TGTGCCATCAGTGATCCAACAAACACTGAAGCTTTCTTT. Translated, it gives CAISDPTNTEAFF.

The rearrangement uses TRBV3-1 (or the pseudogene TRBV3-2) and TRBJ1-1; no clear D. CDR3 size: 12 residues. V was pared by 1 base and J by 11 bases, with 11 bases between. Germline loops: CDR1 LGHDT, CDR2 YNNKEL (reference sequence). The CDR3, as DNA: TGTGCCAGCAGCCAAGTCGGCGGGTGGGCTTTCTTT. Amino acids: CASSQVGGWAFF.

V usage is TRBV4-3 and J usage is TRBJ1-2; 7 bases line up with TRBD1. This CDR3 comprises 14 residues. V lost 4 bases and J lost 4; bases outside the gene matches: 6. Germline CDR1 LGHNA, CDR2 YSLEER. The CDR3, as DNA: TGCGCCAGCAGCCCCGGACAGGCCGTCTATGGCTACACCTTC. Protein: CASSPGQAVYGYTF.

J is TRBJ2-3 and V is TRBV9; the D gene is possibly TRBD2 (6 bases). The CDR3 loop spans 15 amino acids. CDR1 is SGDLS, CDR2 YYNGEE, per germline. Trimming stripped 1 base from V and 2 bases from J, with 11 bases between. CDR3 nucleotide sequence: TGTGCCAGCAGCGTAAGGCGGGATTCCACAGATACGCAGTATTTT. Its translation is CASSVRRDSTDTQYF. Complete variable domain (other parts from reference TRBV9 and TRBJ2-3): DSGVTQTPKHLITATGQRVTLRCSPRSGDLSVYWYQQSLDQGLQFLIQYYNGEERAKGNILERFSAQQFPDLHSELNLSSLELGDSALYFCASSVRRDSTDTQYFGPGTRLTVL.

V gene TRBV6-5 combines with J gene TRBJ2-1; D may be TRBD2 (5 bases). Between the trimmed V and J ends, which lost 0 bases and 10 bases, there was a span of 19 bases. The CDR3 consists of 16 residues. CDR1 and CDR2 (germline): MNHEY, SVGAGI. The CDR3 DNA reads TGTGCCAGCAGTTACTCGTTTATACCTAGGCGAGGGGAGCAGTTCTTC. It codes for CASSYSFIPRRGEQFF.

This clone showed up just once. The chain combines TRBV27 with TRBJ2-2, with 9 bases that match TRBD2. Unmatched junction bases numbered 9, after V lost 4 bases and J lost 6 bases. This CDR3 has 16 amino acids. CDR1 is MNHEY and CDR2 is SMNVEV in the germline V gene (reference sequence). The CDR3 DNA follows: TGTGCCAGCAGTTGGGTAGCGGGAGTGACGGCCGGGGAGCTGTTTTTT. It codes for CASSWVAGVTAGELFF.

V gene TRBV10-3 combines with J gene TRBJ2-3; D possibly corresponds to TRBD1 (5 bases). The CDR3 contains 11 residues. Germline CDR1 ENHRY, CDR2 SYGVKD. V was shortened by 8 bases and J by 3 bases, with 6 bases between the two germline ends. Here the CDR3 DNA reads TGTGCCATCGCAGGGACAGATACGCAGTATTTT. Its protein is CAIAGTDTQYF.

This chain joins TRBV19 and TRBJ1-4, with D unresolved. CDR3 length: 14 amino acids. V dropped 3 bases and J dropped 0 bases, with 5 bases sitting between them. CDR1 LNHDA and CDR2 SQIVND come from the germline V gene (reference sequence). CDR3 sequence (DNA): TGTGCCAGTAGTATTACACCAACTAATGAAAAACTGTTTTTT. Translation: CASSITPTNEKLFF.

This clone appeared once. V and J are TRBV7-9 and TRBJ1-2; D is undetermined. Germline V gene sequence: CDR1 SEHNR, CDR2 FQNEAQ (reference sequence). Trimming took 4 bases from V and 6 from J, leaving 12 bases between them. The CDR3 consists of 13 residues. CDR3 amino acids: CASSSFRGHGYTF. In DNA, the CDR3 is TGTGCCAGCAGCTCCTTCCGTGGGCATGGCTACACCTTC.

The chain employs TRBV30 and TRBJ1-2; 9 bases map to TRBD1. The germline V gene has CDR1 GTSNPN and CDR2 SVGIG (reference sequence). V was pared by 0 bases and J by 7 bases, with 3 bases of the junction left unmatched. CDR3 length equals 13 residues. The CDR3 protein is CAWSVGTGSGYTF. CDR3 nucleotides: TGTGCCTGGAGTGTGGGGACAGGGTCTGGCTACACCTTC.

The rearrangement uses TRBV4-1 and TRBJ1-4; 7 bases fit TRBD1. The CDR3 has 15 residues. The germline V gene has CDR1 MGHRA and CDR2 YSYEKL. J was trimmed by 5 bases and V by 3 bases; bases with no gene match: 6. The DNA for the CDR3 is TGCGCCAGCAGCCAGAGTATAGGGGGCAATGAAAAACTGTTTTTT. The encoded protein is CASSQSIGGNEKLFF.

J is TRBJ2-7 and V is TRBV6-5, with D tentatively TRBD1 (5 bases). Trimming left V 8 bases short and J 1 base short, with 15 bases between. CDR3 length equals 14 residues. Germline CDR1 MNHEY, CDR2 SVGAGI. The CDR3 DNA follows: TGTGCCAGCTCAGACAGCCTTACGTCCTACGAGCAGTACTTC. The encoded protein is CASSDSLTSYEQYF.

This chain uses TRBV5-1 with TRBJ1-1, with D tentatively TRBD1 (5 bases). Per germline, CDR1 SGHRS and CDR2 YFSETQ. Trimming took 0 bases from V and 5 from J, leaving 11 bases between them. This CDR3 region has 14 residues. The CDR3 bases are TGCGCCAGCAGCTTGGCTGGGGGGAGTACTGAAGCTTTCTTT. It encodes CASSLAGGSTEAFF.

The chain uses TRBV6-5 and TRBJ2-7, with 8 bases fitting TRBD2. CDR1 is MNHEY and CDR2 is SVGAGI in the germline V gene. V was clipped by 7 bases and J by 3 bases; unmatched bases: 8. The CDR3 contains 14 residues. CDR3 coding DNA: TGTGCCAGCAAGTTAGGAGCGGGAGACTACGAGCAGTACTTC. It yields the protein CASKLGAGDYEQYF.

This chain connects TRBV29-1 to TRBJ2-5, with D possibly TRBD2 on 7 matching bases. The CDR3 sequence is 13 residues long. Trimming shortened V by 6 bases and J by 5 bases, and 16 bases separated the two germline ends. Germline CDR1 is SQVTM and CDR2 is ANQGSEA. The CDR3 loop is CSVSGGGSETQYF. The CDR3 DNA reads TGCAGCGTGTCTGGGGGGGGCAGTGAGACCCAGTACTTC.

Points on this clone: Other nucleotide sequences in the sample specify the same CDR3. The V gene is TRBV18, the J gene TRBJ2-5; TRBD1 aligns across 9 bases. CDR1 is KGHSH and CDR2 is LQKENI in the germline V gene. V was pared by 0 bases and J by 3 bases, with 2 bases of the junction left unmatched. The CDR3 contains 15 residues. This CDR3 reads CASSPPRDREETQYF. Here the CDR3 DNA reads TGTGCCAGCTCACCACCTCGGGACAGGGAAGAGACCCAGTACTTC.

The chain couples TRBV5-1 to TRBJ1-3; D possibly corresponds to TRBD1 (5 bases). The CDR3 totals 15 residues. Germline CDR1 SGHRS, CDR2 YFSETQ. The V and J ends lost 4 bases and 3 bases respectively, with 14 bases between them. The CDR3 DNA reads as TGCGCCAGCAGCCTCGGGGGAATAGATGGAAACACCATATATTTT. Translating gives CASSLGGIDGNTIYF.

The chain links TRBV28 to TRBJ1-5, with a tentative D call TRBD1 (6 bases). V was pared by 4 bases and J by 0 bases, with 22 bases between. The CDR3 length is 19 residues. Looked up from germline, CDR1 is MDHEN and CDR2 is SYDVKM. The CDR3 protein is CASSSGAGALLYSNQPQHF. CDR3 DNA: TGTGCCAGCAGTTCCGGGGCAGGGGCCCTACTCTATAGCAATCAGCCCCAGCATTTT.

V gene TRBV27 combines with J gene TRBJ1-2; D remains ambiguous. CDR1 and CDR2 from the germline V gene are MNHEY and SMNVEV (reference sequence). Trimming shortened V by 7 bases and J by 8 bases, and 29 bases separated the two germline ends. This CDR3 is 17 amino acids long. The CDR3 protein is CASTFSRRGGVPQGYTF. For the CDR3, the DNA is TGTGCCAGCACCTTTTCTCGACGCGGCGGAGTGCCTCAGGGCTACACCTTC.

This clone has a handful of counts. This rearrangement joins TRBV7-9 to TRBJ2-7; the D gene is possibly TRBD2 (5 bases). The CDR3 is 12 amino acids. The germline V gene has CDR1 SEHNR and CDR2 FQNEAQ (reference sequence). Trimming took 2 bases from V and 5 from J, leaving 7 bases between them. As DNA, the CDR3 is TGTGCCAGCAGCTTAAGCGGAGACGAGCAGTACTTC. Amino acid sequence: CASSLSGDEQYF.